This TCR beta chain stems from a study of T cells in Graves' hyperthyroidism and ophthalmopathy. This clonotype occurred once. Its antigen remains unidentified. Thyroid ultrasound and orbital computed tomography, with clinical symptoms and serum thyroxine and TRAb, informed diagnoses. There were TCR beta CDR3 regions amplified from RNA transcripts. HTBI primers were employed in a first-round RT-PCR of the TCR CDR3. TCRdb processed the multiplex PCR reads anew with MiXCR; each CDR3 protein has one entry. The table shows about 600,000 distinct CDR3 sequences, with roughly 15% occurring only once. V lost 6 bases and J lost 4; bases outside the gene matches: 13. The CDR3 is made up of 18 amino acids. Per germline, CDR1 SGHTA and CDR2 FQGNSA. Study-level points and caveats: Before onset, ophthalmopathy was predicted by the model a median 6.5 months earlier.

V and J are TRBV7-2 and TRBJ2-3; 13 bases are shared with TRBD2. The source is a woman between 50 and 59 years old with Graves' ophthalmopathy. Sequences were obtained from blood. CDR3 residues: CASSKPGLAGLKSDTQYF. The DNA for the CDR3 is TGTGCCAGCAGTAAACCGGGACTAGCGGGACTAAAGTCAGATACGCAGTATTTT.